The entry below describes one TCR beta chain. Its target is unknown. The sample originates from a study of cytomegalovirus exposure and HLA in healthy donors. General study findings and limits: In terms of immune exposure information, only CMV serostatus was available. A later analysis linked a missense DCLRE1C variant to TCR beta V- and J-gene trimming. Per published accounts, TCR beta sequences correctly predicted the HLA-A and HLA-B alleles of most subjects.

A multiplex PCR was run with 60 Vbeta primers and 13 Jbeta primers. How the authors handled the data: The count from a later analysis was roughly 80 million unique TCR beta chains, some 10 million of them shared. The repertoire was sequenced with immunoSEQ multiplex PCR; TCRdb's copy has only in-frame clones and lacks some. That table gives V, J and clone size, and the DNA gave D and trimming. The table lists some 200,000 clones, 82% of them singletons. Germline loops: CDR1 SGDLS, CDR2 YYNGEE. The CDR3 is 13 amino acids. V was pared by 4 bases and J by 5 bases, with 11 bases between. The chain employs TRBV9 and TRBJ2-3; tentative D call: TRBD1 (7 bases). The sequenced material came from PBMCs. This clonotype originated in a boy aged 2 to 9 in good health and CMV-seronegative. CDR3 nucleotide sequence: TGTGCCAGCAGCCCCCAGGGGGGAGATACGCAGTATTTT. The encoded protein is CASSPQGGDTQYF.